This T cell receptor (beta chain) was obtained from a study of regulatory T cells in long-lasting Graves disease. Study as a whole: For a period under 3 months, newly diagnosed Graves' patients had taken antithyroid drugs. Study-wide results and limits: Persistent cases favored TRBV28, TRBJ1-2 and TRBJ2-5.

With 5 bases clipped from V and 2 bases from J, the junction kept 5 bases outside the gene matches. This CDR3 is built from 15 residues. Germline assignment: CDR1 SGHTA and CDR2 FQGNSA. Time point here: newly diagnosed GD, antithyroid drugs for less than 3 months. PBMC-extracted RNA yielded the TCR library. EDTA tubes received approximately 10 milliliters of drawn peripheral blood. Both iRepertoire HTBI primers and Arm-PCR of CDR3 regions were used to build the TCR beta libraries. MiXCR, run by TCRdb on the multiplex PCR reads, gives a single entry per CDR3 protein. The sample includes some 490,000 distinct CDR3 sequences, approximately 12% of them seen just once. In regard to this clonotype: The target antigen is unknown.

These data also featured in a second study, about T cells in Graves' hyperthyroidism and ophthalmopathy.

The chain carries TRBV7-2 and TRBJ2-7; TRBD2 matches at 11 bases. The sequenced sample was peripheral blood mononuclear cells (PBMCs), obtained at new diagnosis, from a patient treated with antithyroid drugs. This TCR was sampled from a woman aged 25 to 39 with Graves disease. CDR3 sequence (DNA): TGTGCCAGCAGCGAAACTAGCGGGAGAACCTACGAGCAGTACTTC. This codes for CASSETSGRTYEQYF.